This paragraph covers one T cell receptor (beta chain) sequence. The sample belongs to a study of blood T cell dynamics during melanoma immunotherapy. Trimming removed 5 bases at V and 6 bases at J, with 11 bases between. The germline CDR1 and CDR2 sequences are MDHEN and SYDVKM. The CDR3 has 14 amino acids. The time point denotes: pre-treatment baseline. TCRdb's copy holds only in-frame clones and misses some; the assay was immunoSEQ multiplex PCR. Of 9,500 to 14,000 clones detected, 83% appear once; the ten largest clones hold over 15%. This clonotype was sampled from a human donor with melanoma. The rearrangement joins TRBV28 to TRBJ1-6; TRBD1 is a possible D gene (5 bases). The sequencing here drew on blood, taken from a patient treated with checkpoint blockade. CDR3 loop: CASSGGPINSPLHF. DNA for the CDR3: TGTGCCAGCAGTGGGGGACCGATTAATTCACCCCTCCACTTT.